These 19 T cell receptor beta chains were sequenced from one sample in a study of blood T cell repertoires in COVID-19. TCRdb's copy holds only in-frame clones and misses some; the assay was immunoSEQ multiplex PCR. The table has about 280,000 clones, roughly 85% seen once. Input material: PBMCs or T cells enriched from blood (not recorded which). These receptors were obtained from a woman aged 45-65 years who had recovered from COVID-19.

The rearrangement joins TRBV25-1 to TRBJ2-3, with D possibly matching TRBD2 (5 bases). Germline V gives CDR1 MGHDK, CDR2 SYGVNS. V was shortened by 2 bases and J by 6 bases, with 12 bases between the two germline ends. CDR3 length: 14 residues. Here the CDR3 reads CASSEPGIEDTQYF. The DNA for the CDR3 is TGTGCCAGCAGTGAACCCGGGATTGAGGATACGCAGTATTTT.

CDR3 DNA: TGTGCCAGCAGTCCATCTTCGGGTACGCAGTATTTT. Protein sequence: CASSPSSGTQYF. The V call is TRBV12-3 or TRBV12-4, the J call TRBJ2-3; no reliable D call. The CDR3 covers 12 residues. The V end lost 5 bases, the J end lost 8 bases, and 11 bases lay between the germline ends.

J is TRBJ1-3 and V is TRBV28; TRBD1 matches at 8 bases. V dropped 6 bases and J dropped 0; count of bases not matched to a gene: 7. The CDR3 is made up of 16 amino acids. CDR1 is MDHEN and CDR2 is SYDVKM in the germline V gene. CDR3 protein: CASRLGQVTSGNTIYF. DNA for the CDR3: TGTGCCAGCAGATTGGGACAGGTTACCTCTGGAAACACCATATATTTT. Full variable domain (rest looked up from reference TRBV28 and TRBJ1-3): DVKVTQSSRYLVKRTGEKVFLECVQDMDHENMFWYRQDPGLGLRLIYFSYDVKMKEKGDIPEGYSVSREKKERFSLILESASTNQTSMYLCASRLGQVTSGNTIYFGEGSWLTVV.

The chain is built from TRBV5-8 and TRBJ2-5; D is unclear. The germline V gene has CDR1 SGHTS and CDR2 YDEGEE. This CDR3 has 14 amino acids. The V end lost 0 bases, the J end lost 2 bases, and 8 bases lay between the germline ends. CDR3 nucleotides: TGTGCCAGCAGCTTGGGACGGAGACAAGAGACCCAGTACTTC. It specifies CASSLGRRQETQYF.

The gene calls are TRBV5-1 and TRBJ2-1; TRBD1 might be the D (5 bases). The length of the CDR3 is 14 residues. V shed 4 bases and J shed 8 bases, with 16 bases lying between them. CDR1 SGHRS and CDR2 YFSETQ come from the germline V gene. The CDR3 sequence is CASSALTASDEQFF. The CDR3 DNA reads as TGCGCCAGCAGCGCCTTGACAGCCAGCGATGAGCAGTTCTTC.

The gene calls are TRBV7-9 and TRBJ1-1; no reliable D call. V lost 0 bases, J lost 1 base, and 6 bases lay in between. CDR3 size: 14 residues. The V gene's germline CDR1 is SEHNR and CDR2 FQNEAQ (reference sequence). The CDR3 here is CASSLARENTEAFF. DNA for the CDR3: TGTGCCAGCAGCTTAGCGCGCGAGAACACTGAAGCTTTCTTT.

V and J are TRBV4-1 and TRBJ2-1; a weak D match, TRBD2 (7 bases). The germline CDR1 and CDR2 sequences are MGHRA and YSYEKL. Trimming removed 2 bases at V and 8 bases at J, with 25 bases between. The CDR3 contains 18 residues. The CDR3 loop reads CASSQYMLRWGGADEQFF. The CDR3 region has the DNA TGCGCCAGCAGCCAATATATGTTAAGGTGGGGGGGGGCCGATGAGCAGTTCTTC.

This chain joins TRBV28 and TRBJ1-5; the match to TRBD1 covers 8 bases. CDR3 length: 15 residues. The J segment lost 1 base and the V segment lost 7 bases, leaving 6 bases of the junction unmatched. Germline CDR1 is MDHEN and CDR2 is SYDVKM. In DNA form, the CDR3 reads TGTGCCAGCACCACACAGGGGGGGAGCAATCAGCCCCAGCATTTT. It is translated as CASTTQGGSNQPQHF.

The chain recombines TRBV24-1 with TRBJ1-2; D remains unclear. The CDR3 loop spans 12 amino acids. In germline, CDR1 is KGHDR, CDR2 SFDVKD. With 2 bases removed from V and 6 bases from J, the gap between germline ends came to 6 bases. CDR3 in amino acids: CATSDSEDGYTF. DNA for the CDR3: TGTGCCACCAGTGATTCAGAGGATGGCTACACCTTC.

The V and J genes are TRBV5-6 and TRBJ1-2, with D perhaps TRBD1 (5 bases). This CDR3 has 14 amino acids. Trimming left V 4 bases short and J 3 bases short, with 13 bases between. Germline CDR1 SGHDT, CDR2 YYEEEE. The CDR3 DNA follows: TGTGCCAGCAGCCCCCTGACAGAATACTATGGCTACACCTTC. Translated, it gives CASSPLTEYYGYTF.

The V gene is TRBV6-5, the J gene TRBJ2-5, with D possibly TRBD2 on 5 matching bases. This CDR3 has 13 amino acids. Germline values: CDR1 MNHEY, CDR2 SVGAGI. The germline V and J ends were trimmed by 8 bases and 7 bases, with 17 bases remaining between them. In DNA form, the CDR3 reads TGTGCCAGCCAAGGGAGCCTCGGTGGGACCCAGTACTTC. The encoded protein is CASQGSLGGTQYF.

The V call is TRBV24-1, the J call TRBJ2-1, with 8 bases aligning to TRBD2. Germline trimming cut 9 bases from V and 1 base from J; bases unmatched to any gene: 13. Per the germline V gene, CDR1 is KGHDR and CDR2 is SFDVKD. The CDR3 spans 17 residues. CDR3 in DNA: TGTGCCACCTCCCAGCGGGGGTTAAACCGTTCCTACAATGAGCAGTTCTTC. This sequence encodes CATSQRGLNRSYNEQFF.

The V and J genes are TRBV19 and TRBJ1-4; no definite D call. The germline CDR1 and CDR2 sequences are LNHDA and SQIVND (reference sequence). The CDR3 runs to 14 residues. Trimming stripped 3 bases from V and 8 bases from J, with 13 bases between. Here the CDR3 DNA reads TGTGCCAGTAGTATGGGAACAGCGGACGAAAAACTGTTTTTT. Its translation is CASSMGTADEKLFF.

CDR3 in DNA: TGTGCCAGCAGCCTAACGGGACAGGGAATAGATACGCAGTATTTT. As protein: CASSLTGQGIDTQYF. V usage is TRBV7-9 and J usage is TRBJ2-3; 9 bases line up with TRBD1. Germline assignment: CDR1 SEHNR and CDR2 FQNEAQ (reference sequence). The trim removed 5 bases at V and 5 bases at J, leaving 8 bases unmatched. The CDR3 extends over 15 amino acids. The full variable domain, rest sourced from reference TRBV7-9 and TRBJ2-3, is DTGVSQNPRHKITKRGQNVTFRCDPISEHNRLYWYRQTLGQGPEFLTYFQNEAQLEKSRLLSDRFSAERPKGSFSTLEIQRTEQGDSAMYLCASSLTGQGIDTQYFGPGTRLTVL.

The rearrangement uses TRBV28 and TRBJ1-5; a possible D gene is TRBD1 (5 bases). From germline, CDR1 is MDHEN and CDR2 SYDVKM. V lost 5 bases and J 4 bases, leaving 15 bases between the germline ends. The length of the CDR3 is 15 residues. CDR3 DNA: TGTGCCAGCAGTCCCGGGGTCCGGGGGAATCAGCCCCAGCATTTT. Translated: CASSPGVRGNQPQHF.

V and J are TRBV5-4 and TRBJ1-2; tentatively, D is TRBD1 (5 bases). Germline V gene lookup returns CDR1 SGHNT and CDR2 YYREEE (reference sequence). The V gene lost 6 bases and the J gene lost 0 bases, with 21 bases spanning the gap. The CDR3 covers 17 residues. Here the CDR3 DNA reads TGTGCCAGCACCCCGGGGGGAGGAGCAAGAGCTAACTATGGCTACACCTTC. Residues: CASTPGGGARANYGYTF.

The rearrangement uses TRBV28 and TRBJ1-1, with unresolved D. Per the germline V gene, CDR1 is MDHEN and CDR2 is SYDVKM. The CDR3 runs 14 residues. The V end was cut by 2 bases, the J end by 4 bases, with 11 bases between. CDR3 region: CASSLAGVGTEAFF. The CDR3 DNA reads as TGTGCCAGCAGTTTAGCCGGGGTTGGCACTGAAGCTTTCTTT. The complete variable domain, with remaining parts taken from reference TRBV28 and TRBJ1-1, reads DVKVTQSSRYLVKRTGEKVFLECVQDMDHENMFWYRQDPGLGLRLIYFSYDVKMKEKGDIPEGYSVSREKKERFSLILESASTNQTSMYLCASSLAGVGTEAFFGQGTRLTVV.

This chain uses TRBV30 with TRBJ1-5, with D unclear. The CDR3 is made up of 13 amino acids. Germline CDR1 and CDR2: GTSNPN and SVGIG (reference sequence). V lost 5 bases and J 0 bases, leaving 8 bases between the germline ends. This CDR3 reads CAWGSDSNQPQHF. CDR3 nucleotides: TGTGCCTGGGGGTCAGATAGCAATCAGCCCCAGCATTTT.

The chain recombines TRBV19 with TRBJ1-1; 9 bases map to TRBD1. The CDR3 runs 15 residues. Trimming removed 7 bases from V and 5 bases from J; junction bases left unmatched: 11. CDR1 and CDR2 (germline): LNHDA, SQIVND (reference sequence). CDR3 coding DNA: TGTGCCAGTACCGCCTCGGGACAGGGAGGAACTGAAGCTTTCTTT. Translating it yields CASTASGQGGTEAFF. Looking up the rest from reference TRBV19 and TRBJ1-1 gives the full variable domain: DGGITQSPKYLFRKEGQNVTLSCEQNLNHDAMYWYRQDPGQGLRLIYYSQIVNDFQKGDIAEGYSVSREKKESFPLTVTSAQKNPTAFYLCASTASGQGGTEAFFGQGTRLTVV.